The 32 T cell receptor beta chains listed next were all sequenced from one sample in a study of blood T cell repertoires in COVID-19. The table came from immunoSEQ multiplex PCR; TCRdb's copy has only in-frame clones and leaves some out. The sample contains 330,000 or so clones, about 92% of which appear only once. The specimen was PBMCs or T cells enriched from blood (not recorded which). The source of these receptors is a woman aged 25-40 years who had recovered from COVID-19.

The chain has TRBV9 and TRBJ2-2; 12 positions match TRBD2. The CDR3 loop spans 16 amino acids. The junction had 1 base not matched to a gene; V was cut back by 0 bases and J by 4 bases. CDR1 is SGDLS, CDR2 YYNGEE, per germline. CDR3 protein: CASSVGLAGATGELFF. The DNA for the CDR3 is TGTGCCAGCAGCGTAGGACTAGCGGGGGCCACCGGGGAGCTGTTTTTT. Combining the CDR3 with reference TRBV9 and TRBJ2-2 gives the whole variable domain DSGVTQTPKHLITATGQRVTLRCSPRSGDLSVYWYQQSLDQGLQFLIQYYNGEERAKGNILERFSAQQFPDLHSELNLSSLELGDSALYFCASSVGLAGATGELFFGEGSRLTVL.

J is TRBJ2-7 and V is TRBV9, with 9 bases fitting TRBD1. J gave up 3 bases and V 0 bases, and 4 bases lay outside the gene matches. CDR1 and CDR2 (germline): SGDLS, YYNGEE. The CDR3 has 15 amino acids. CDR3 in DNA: TGTGCCAGCAGCGTAGCTTCGGACAGGGGCTACGAGCAGTACTTC. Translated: CASSVASDRGYEQYF.

The CDR3: CASLPQGAVWEKLFF. The DNA of the CDR3 is TGTGCCAGCCTCCCCCAGGGGGCGGTCTGGGAAAAACTGTTTTTT. V and J are TRBV11-2 and TRBJ1-4; TRBD1 agrees at 8 bases. Trimming took 8 bases from V and 8 from J; bases not matched to a gene: 13. Germline CDR1 SGHAT, CDR2 FQNNGV. This CDR3 has 15 amino acids.

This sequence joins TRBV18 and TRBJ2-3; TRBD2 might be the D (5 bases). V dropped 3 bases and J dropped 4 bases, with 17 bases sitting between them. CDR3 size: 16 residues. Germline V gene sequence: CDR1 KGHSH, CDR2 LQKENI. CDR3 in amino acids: CASSPRAEKGADTQYF. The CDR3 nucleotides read TGTGCCAGCTCACCCCGGGCCGAAAAGGGAGCAGATACGCAGTATTTT.

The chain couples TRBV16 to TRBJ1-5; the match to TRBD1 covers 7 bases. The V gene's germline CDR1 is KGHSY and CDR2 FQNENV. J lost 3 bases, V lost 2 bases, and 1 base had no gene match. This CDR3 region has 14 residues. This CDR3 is CASSQGTDNQPQHF. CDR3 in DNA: TGTGCCAGCAGCCAAGGGACAGACAATCAGCCCCAGCATTTT.

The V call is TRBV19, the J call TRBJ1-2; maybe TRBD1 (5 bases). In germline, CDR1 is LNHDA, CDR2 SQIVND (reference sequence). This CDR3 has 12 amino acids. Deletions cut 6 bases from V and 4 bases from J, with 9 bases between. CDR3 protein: CASSRDSYGYTF. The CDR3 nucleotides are TGTGCCAGTAGCAGGGACTCCTATGGCTACACCTTC.

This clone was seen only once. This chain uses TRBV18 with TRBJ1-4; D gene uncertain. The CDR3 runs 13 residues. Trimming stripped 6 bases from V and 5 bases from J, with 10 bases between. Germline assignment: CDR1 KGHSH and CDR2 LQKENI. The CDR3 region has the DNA TGTGCCAGCTCGCCAAGCGGAAATGAAAAACTGTTTTTT. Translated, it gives CASSPSGNEKLFF.

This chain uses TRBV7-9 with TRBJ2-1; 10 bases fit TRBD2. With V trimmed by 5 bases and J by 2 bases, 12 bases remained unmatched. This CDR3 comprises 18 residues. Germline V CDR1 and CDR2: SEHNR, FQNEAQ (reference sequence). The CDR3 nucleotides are TGTGCCAGCAGCACAACTAGCGGGGATTACTCCGCCTACAATGAGCAGTTCTTC. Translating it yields CASSTTSGDYSAYNEQFF.

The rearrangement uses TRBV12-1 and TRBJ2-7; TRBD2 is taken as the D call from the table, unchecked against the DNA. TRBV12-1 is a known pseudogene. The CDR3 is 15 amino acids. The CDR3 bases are TGTGCCAGCAGCTTTGATCCTAGCGTTAGAAACGAGCAGTACTTC. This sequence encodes CASSFDPSVRNEQYF.

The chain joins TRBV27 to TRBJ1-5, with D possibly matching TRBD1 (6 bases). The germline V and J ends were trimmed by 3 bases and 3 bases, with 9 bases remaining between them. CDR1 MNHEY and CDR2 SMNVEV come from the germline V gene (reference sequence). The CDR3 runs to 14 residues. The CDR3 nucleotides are TGTGCCAGCAGTTTTACAGGGTACAATCAGCCCCAGCATTTT. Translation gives CASSFTGYNQPQHF.

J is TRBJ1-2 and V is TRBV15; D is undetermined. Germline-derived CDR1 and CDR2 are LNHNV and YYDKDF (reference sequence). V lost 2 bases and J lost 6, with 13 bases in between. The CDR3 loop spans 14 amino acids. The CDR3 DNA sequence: TGTGCCACCAGCAGAAACCAGCTGGCGGATGGCTACACCTTC. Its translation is CATSRNQLADGYTF.

CDR3 in amino acids: CASSGTSGYNEQFF. The DNA for the CDR3 is TGTGCCAGCAGCGGAACTAGCGGCTACAATGAGCAGTTCTTC. The genes are TRBV5-5 and TRBJ2-1; 8 bases fit TRBD2. This CDR3 has 14 amino acids. Germline V gene data show CDR1 as SGHKS and CDR2 as YYEKEE (reference sequence). The V and J ends lost 4 bases and 3 bases, in that order; junction bases with no gene match: 3.

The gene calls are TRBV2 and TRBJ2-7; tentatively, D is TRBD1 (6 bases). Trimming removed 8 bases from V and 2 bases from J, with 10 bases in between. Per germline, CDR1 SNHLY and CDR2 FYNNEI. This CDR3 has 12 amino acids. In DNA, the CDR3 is TGTGCCAGCCAGGGGATAGCCTACGAGCAGTACTTC. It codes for CASQGIAYEQYF.

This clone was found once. CDR3 DNA sequence: TGTGCCAGCAGTGTGAACAGGGCCCTGGCCGCACCCCTCCACTTT. The encoded protein is CASSVNRALAAPLHF. The chain recombines TRBV2 with TRBJ1-6; perhaps TRBD1 as D (6 bases). Germline V lookup: CDR1 SNHLY, CDR2 FYNNEI. Trimming left V 4 bases short and J 11 bases short, with 18 bases between. There are 15 residues in the CDR3.

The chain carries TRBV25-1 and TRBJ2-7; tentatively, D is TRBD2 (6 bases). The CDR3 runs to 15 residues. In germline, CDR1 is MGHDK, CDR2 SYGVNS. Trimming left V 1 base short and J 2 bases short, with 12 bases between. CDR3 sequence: CASSEFGGPTYEQYF. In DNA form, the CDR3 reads TGTGCCAGCAGTGAATTTGGAGGGCCGACCTACGAGCAGTACTTC.

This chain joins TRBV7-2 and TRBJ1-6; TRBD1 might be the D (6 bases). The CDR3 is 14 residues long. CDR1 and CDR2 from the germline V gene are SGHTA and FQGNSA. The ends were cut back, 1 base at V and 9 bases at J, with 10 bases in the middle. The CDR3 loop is CASSLGGGLSPLHF. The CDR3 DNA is TGTGCCAGCAGCTTAGGGGGGGGGCTTTCACCCCTCCACTTT. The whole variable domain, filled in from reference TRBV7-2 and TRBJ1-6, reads GAGVSQSPSNKVTEKGKDVELRCDPISGHTALYWYRQSLGQGLEFLIYFQGNSAPDKSGLPSDRFSAERTGGSVSTLTIQRTQQEDSAVYLCASSLGGGLSPLHFGNGTRLTVT.

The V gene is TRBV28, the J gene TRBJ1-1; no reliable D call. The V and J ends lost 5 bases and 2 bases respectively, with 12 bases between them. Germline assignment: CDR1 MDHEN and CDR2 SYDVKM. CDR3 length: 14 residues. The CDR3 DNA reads TGTGCCAGCAGTAAGGCGGCTCTCAACACTGAAGCTTTCTTT. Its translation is CASSKAALNTEAFF.

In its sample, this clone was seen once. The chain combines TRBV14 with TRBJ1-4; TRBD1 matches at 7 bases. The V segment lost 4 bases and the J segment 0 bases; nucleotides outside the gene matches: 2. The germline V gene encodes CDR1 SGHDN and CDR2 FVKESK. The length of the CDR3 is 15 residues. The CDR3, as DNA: TGTGCCAGCAGCCCGGGGACAGCAACTAATGAAAAACTGTTTTTT. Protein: CASSPGTATNEKLFF. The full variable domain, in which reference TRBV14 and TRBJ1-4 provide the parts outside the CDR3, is EAGVTQFPSHSVIEKGQTVTLRCDPISGHDNLYWYRRVMGKEIKFLLHFVKESKQDESGMPNNRFLAERTGGTYSTLKVQPAELEDSGVYFCASSPGTATNEKLFFGSGTQLSVL.

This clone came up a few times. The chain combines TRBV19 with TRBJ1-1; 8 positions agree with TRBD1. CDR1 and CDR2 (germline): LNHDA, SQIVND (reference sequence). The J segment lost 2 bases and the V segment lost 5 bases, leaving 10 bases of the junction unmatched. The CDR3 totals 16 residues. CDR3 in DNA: TGTGCCAGTAGTGGCCAAACAGGGGGTCCTAACACTGAAGCTTTCTTT. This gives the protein CASSGQTGGPNTEAFF.

DNA for the CDR3: TGCGCCAGCAGCCAAGCCTCCGGGACTGCCATCTACGAGCAGTACTTC. It encodes CASSQASGTAIYEQYF. The chain is built from TRBV4-3 and TRBJ2-7; a possible D gene is TRBD2 (6 bases). The CDR3 consists of 16 residues. The V end was cut by 1 base, the J end by 3 bases, with 16 bases between. Germline V gives CDR1 LGHNA, CDR2 YSLEER.

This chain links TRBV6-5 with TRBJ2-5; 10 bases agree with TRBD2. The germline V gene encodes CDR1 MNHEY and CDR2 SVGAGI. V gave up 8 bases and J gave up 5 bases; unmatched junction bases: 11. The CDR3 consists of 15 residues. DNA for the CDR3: TGTGCCAGCTCGCGGACTAGCGGTCTCGGGGAGACCCAGTACTTC. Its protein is CASSRTSGLGETQYF.

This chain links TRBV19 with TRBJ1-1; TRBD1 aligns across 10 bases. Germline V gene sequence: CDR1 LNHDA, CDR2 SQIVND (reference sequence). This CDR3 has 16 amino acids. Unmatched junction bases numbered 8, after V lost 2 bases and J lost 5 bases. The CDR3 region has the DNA TGTGCCAGTAGTATAAGTCCCGGGACAGGGGAAACTGAAGCTTTCTTT. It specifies CASSISPGTGETEAFF. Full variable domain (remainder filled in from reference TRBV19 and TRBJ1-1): DGGITQSPKYLFRKEGQNVTLSCEQNLNHDAMYWYRQDPGQGLRLIYYSQIVNDFQKGDIAEGYSVSREKKESFPLTVTSAQKNPTAFYLCASSISPGTGETEAFFGQGTRLTVV.

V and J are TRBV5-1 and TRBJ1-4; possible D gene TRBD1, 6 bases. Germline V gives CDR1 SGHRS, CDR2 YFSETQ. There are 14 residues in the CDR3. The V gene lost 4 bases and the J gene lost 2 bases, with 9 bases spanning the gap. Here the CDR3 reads CASSPGGTNEKLFF. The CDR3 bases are TGCGCCAGCAGCCCGGGGGGCACTAATGAAAAACTGTTTTTT.

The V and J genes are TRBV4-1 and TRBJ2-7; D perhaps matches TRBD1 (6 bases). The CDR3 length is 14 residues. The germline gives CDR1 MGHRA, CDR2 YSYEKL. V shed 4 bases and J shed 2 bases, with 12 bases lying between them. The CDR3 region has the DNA TGCGCCAGCAGCCGGATTGGACAGCCCTACGAGCAGTACTTC. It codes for CASSRIGQPYEQYF.

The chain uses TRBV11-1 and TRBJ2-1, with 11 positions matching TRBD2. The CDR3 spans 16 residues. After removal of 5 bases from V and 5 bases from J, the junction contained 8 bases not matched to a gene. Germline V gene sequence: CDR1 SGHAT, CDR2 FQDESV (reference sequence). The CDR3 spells CASSMGTSGGNNEQFF. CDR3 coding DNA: TGTGCCAGCAGCATGGGAACTAGCGGGGGAAACAATGAGCAGTTCTTC.

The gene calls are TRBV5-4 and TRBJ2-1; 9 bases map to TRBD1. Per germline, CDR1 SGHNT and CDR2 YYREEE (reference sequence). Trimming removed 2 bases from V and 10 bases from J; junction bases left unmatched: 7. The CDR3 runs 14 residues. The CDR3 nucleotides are TGTGCCAGCAGCTTCGACAGGGGGAGGCCCGAGCAGTTCTTC. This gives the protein CASSFDRGRPEQFF.

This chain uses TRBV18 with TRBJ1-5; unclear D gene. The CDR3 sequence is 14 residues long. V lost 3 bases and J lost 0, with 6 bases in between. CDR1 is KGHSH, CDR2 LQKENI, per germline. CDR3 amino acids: CASSPTNSNQPQHF. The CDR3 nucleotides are TGTGCCAGCTCACCTACTAATAGCAATCAGCCCCAGCATTTT.

The CDR3 loop reads CASSGKGWGGYTF. The CDR3 bases are TGTGCCAGCAGCGGGAAGGGGTGGGGTGGCTACACCTTC. This rearrangement joins TRBV5-4 to TRBJ1-2; TRBD1 is a possible D gene (5 bases). V was trimmed by 4 bases and J by 7 bases, leaving 14 bases between them. This CDR3 has 13 residues. Germline V lookup: CDR1 SGHNT, CDR2 YYREEE (reference sequence).

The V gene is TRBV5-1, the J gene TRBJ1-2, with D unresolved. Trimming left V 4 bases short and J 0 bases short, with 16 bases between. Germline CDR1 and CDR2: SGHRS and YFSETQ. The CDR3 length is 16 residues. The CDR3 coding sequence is TGCGCCAGCAGCGACCCTCAACGGGGAACTAACTATGGCTACACCTTC. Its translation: CASSDPQRGTNYGYTF. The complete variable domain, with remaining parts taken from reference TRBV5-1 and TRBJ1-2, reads KAGVTQTPRYLIKTRGQQVTLSCSPISGHRSVSWYQQTPGQGLQFLFEYFSETQRNKGNFPGRFSGRQFSNSRSEMNVSTLELGDSALYLCASSDPQRGTNYGYTFGSGTRLTVV.

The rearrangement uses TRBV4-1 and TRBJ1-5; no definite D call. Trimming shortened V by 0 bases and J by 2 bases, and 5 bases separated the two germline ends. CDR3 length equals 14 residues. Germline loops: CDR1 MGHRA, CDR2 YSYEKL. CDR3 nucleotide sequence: TGCGCCAGCAGCCAAGATCATGGCAATCAGCCCCAGCATTTT. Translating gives CASSQDHGNQPQHF.

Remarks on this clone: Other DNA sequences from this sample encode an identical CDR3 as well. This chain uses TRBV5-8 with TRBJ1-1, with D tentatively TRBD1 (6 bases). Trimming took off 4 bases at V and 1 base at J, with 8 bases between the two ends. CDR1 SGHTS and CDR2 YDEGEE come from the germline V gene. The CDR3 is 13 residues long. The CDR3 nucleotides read TGTGCCAGCAGCCTGACAGGGAACACTGAAGCTTTCTTT. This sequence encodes CASSLTGNTEAFF.

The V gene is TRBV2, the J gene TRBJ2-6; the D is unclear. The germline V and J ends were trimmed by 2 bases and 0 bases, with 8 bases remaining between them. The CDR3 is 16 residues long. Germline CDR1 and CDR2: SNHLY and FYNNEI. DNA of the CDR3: TGTGCCAGCAGTGAACGCACTTACTCTGGGGCCAACGTCCTGACTTTC. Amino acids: CASSERTYSGANVLTF.